This T cell receptor beta chain originates from a study of blood T cell repertoires in COVID-19. CDR1 MDHEN and CDR2 SYDVKM come from the germline V gene. With 8 bases removed from V and 7 bases from J, the gap between germline ends came to 21 bases. This CDR3 has 15 residues. This clone has only a few counts. Profiled with immunoSEQ multiplex PCR; TCRdb holds only in-frame clones, not every one. The repertoire includes around 88,000 clones, roughly 80% of them detected once, and about 10% sits in the top ten. The chain links TRBV28 to TRBJ2-1; possible D gene TRBD2, 6 bases. The sample consisted of peripheral blood. The receptor's source is an elderly woman with acute or convalescent COVID-19. Here the CDR3 DNA reads TGTGCCAGCCCCGAGCCGGGGGTACCCTTTAATGAGCAGTTCTTC. Its protein is CASPEPGVPFNEQFF.